A few counts support the clone carrying this T cell receptor delta chain. The germline gives CDR1 TVYSNPD, CDR2 GDNSRS (reference sequence). V shed 2 bases and J shed 7 bases, with 29 bases lying between them. The CDR3 has 17 amino acids. The data belong to a study of gamma-delta chains in newborns, infants, children. TCRdb fed the reads into CATT to redo clone calling. The profile shows about 4,200 delta-chain clones, roughly 40% of them singletons. The sample consisted of blood. The TCR comes from a child who received the measles vaccine. The J gene is TRDJ1, the V gene TRDV3; D is perhaps TRDD3 (6 bases). In DNA, the CDR3 is TGTGCCTTTCCTCTTGAGAACTGGGTCGAGGCCGTCGGTAAACTCATCTTT. Protein product: CAFPLENWVEAVGKLIF.